These 17 T cell receptor beta chains originate from one sample sequenced in a study of tissue T cells after allogeneic stem cell transplantation. Regarding time point: mouse harvest day 7 after allogeneic transplant. Each mouse received 10^7 T-cell-depleted marrow cells plus 10^6 splenic CD5+ T cells by tail vein. Generated by immunoSEQ multiplex PCR, the TCRdb table keeps only in-frame clones and is missing some. The repertoire includes around 7,500 clones, roughly half of them detected once, and more than 10% sits in the top ten. Specimen: lymph node tissue. The receptors were sampled from a female BALB/c mouse given C57BL/6 T cells with graft-versus-host disease after an allogeneic hematopoietic cell transplant.

Turning to this clone: Mouse names are used for the genes. Read sequence stops 1 residue before the CDR3 end, and the germline J gene provides the missing end. The chain carries TRBV26 and TRBJ1-4, with a tentative D call TRBD1 (6 bases). The V gene lost 6 bases and the J gene lost 4 bases, with 12 bases spanning the gap. This CDR3 spans 14 amino acids. Germline lookup yields CDR1 KGHPV and CDR2 FQNQEV (reference sequence). This chain's CDR3 is CASSGGTRNERLFF. The CDR3 bases that were read are TGTGCCAGCAGCGGCGGGACACGCAACGAAAGATTATTT.

This clone is a singleton in its sample. Gene labels here are mouse ones. The observed sequence ends 1 residue before the CDR3 terminus, with the missing tail filled in from the germline J gene. The chain has TRBV26 and TRBJ1-1, with 11 bases lining up with TRBD1. The trim removed 6 bases at V and 4 bases at J, leaving 4 bases unmatched. The CDR3 spans 14 residues. The germline V gene encodes CDR1 KGHPV and CDR2 FQNQEV (reference sequence). The CDR3: CASSPGQGGTEVFF. The sequenced CDR3 bases are TGTGCCAGCAGCCCGGGACAGGGGGGCACAGAAGTCTTC.

Concerning this clone itself: These gene names are mouse names. The read terminates 1 residue before the CDR3 end, so the remaining end is supplied by the germline J gene. The J gene is TRBJ1-1, the V gene TRBV26; tentatively, D is TRBD1 (6 bases). The CDR3 loop spans 13 amino acids. V was clipped by 4 bases and J by 3 bases, with 9 bases between them. Germline lookup yields CDR1 KGHPV and CDR2 FQNQEV (reference sequence). CDR3 residues: CASSPSGDTEVFF. The CDR3 bases that were read are TGTGCCAGCAGTCCCTCAGGGGACACAGAAGTCTTC.

This clone was seen once. Mouse gene names and germline throughout. The sequence runs out 1 residue before the end of the CDR3; the remainder is reconstructed from the germline J gene. The chain employs TRBV15 and TRBJ2-5; D could derive from TRBD1 or TRBD2 (5 bases each). Germline V gene lookup returns CDR1 SGHND and CDR2 FRSKSL. The V and J ends lost 1 base and 5 bases respectively, with 7 bases between them. The length of the CDR3 is 13 residues. The CDR3 DNA, read in part, is TGTGCCAGCAGTTTAGGGGGACCAGACACCCAGTAC. It is translated as CASSLGGPDTQY. The whole CDR3 reads CASSLGGPDTQYF. Full variable domain (missing parts from reference TRBV15 and TRBJ2-5): DAGVTQTPRHEVAEKGQTIILKCEPVSGHNDLFWYRQTKIQGLELLSYFRSKSLMEDGGAFKDRFKAEMLNSSFSTLKIQPTEPKDSAVYLCASSLGGPDTQYFGPGTRLLVL.

Comments on this clone: Gene names and germline refer to mouse. The CDR3 end falls 1 residue outside the read, so it is completed with the germline J gene. The chain recombines TRBV29 with TRBJ2-2; TRBD1 might be the D (5 bases). The V gene lost 2 bases and the J gene lost 4 bases, with 11 bases spanning the gap. CDR1 and CDR2 (germline): MSHET, SYDVDS. This CDR3 spans 15 amino acids. The CDR3 loop is CASSLGRRGTGQLYF. Incomplete CDR3 DNA: TGTGCTAGCAGTTTAGGCAGGAGGGGCACCGGGCAGCTCTAC. Together with reference TRBV29 and TRBJ2-2, the CDR3 gives the full variable domain: DMKVTQMPRYLIKRMGENVLLECGQDMSHETMYWYRQDPGLGLQLIYISYDVDSNSEGDIPKGYRVSRKKREHFSLILDSAKTNQTSVYFCASSLGRRGTGQLYFGEGSKLTVL.

On this clone: These gene names are mouse names. The CDR3 DNA, read in part, is TGTGCCAGCAGCTCCAGGGTGGCCAACCAGGCTCCGCTT. This sequence encodes CASSSRVANQAPL. In full, the CDR3 is CASSSRVANQAPLF. The genes are TRBV3 and TRBJ1-5; the D gene is possibly TRBD1 (5 bases). The observed sequence ends 1 residue before the CDR3 terminus, with the missing tail filled in from the germline J gene. Germline values: CDR1 SNHLY, CDR2 FYNGKV (reference sequence). There are 14 residues in the CDR3. Trimming stripped 4 bases from V and 3 bases from J, with 10 bases between.

Notes on this clone: Gene names are mouse gene names. The read ends 1 residue early relative to the CDR3; the germline J gene fills the gap. The V and J genes are TRBV3 and TRBJ1-1; TRBD1 matches at 9 bases. V was pared by 4 bases and J by 3 bases, with 3 bases of the junction left unmatched. The CDR3 loop spans 14 amino acids. CDR1 and CDR2 (germline): SNHLY, FYNGKV (reference sequence). Here the CDR3 reads CASSSTGGDTEVFF. The sequenced CDR3 bases are TGTGCCAGCAGCTCGACAGGGGGGGACACAGAAGTCTTC.

Comment on this clone: The germline and genes are mouse ones. Partial CDR3 DNA: TGTGGTGCTAGGGAGGGTTATGAACAGTAC. Protein product: CGAREGYEQY. The CDR3 reads in full as CGAREGYEQYF. This chain joins TRBV20 and TRBJ2-7; D is unclear. The read terminates 1 residue ahead of where the CDR3 ends, so the germline J gene completes it. Germline V gene lookup returns CDR1 GFQATS and CDR2 STVNSAI. Trimming left V 0 bases short and J 4 bases short, with 4 bases between. The CDR3 is 11 amino acids.

By share, this clone counts as medium-sized. The germline and genes are mouse ones. The read gets to within 1 residue of the CDR3 end, and the germline J gene fills in the rest. The chain has TRBV20 and TRBJ2-7, with unresolved D. Germline V lookup: CDR1 GFQATS, CDR2 STVNSAI. V was clipped by 0 bases and J by 3 bases, with 9 bases between them. The CDR3 is made up of 13 amino acids. The sequenced CDR3 bases are TGTGGTGCTAGGGACGCAGGCATCTATGAACAGTAC. Translating gives CGARDAGIYEQY. The entire CDR3 protein is CGARDAGIYEQYF.

In the case of this clone: Genes and germline are mouse. The read finishes 1 residue shy of the CDR3 end, and the germline J gene is used to complete it. The rearrangement links TRBV23 to TRBJ2-2; TRBD1 was called by the table and not checked on the DNA. Germline V gene sequence: CDR1 KGHTA, CDR2 FQNQQP. The CDR3 has 15 residues. CDR3 DNA (partial): TGCTCCAGCAGCCGGGACAGAGGAAACACCGGGCAGCTCTAC. Translation: CSSSRDRGNTGQLY. The whole CDR3 sequence reads CSSSRDRGNTGQLYF.

Of note for this clone: Genes and germline come from the mouse. Sequencing ends 1 residue short of the CDR3 end; the germline J gene provides the rest. V and J are TRBV15 and TRBJ2-1; 12 nucleotides match TRBD2. Trimming cost V 3 bases and J 4 bases; bases outside gene matches: 1. Germline V gene sequence: CDR1 SGHND, CDR2 FRSKSL. The CDR3 contains 15 residues. The CDR3 here is CASSLTGGAYAEQFF. The CDR3 bases that were read are TGTGCCAGCAGTTTGACTGGGGGGGCGTATGCTGAGCAGTTC.

Notes on this clone: Genes here carry mouse names. The read ends 1 residue before the CDR3 terminus; that terminus is restored from the germline J gene. This chain joins TRBV26 and TRBJ1-2; D not resolved. This CDR3 region has 14 residues. Trimming shortened V by 2 bases and J by 0 bases, and 7 bases separated the two germline ends. Germline V CDR1 and CDR2: KGHPV, FQNQEV (reference sequence). This chain's CDR3 is CASSLGVANSDYTF. The CDR3 bases that were read are TGTGCCAGCAGTCTGGGGGTTGCAAACTCCGACTACACC.

Turning to this clone: Gene and germline names: mouse. The sequenced fragment ends 1 residue before the CDR3 boundary, so the rest is inferred from the germline J gene. The V gene is TRBV3, the J gene TRBJ1-1; 7 bases align to TRBD1. Germline V CDR1 and CDR2: SNHLY, FYNGKV (reference sequence). The V and J ends lost 4 bases and 0 bases, in that order; junction bases with no gene match: 2. The CDR3 contains 14 residues. This CDR3 reads CASSSGTANTEVFF. The covered CDR3 bases are TGTGCCAGCAGCTCCGGGACAGCAAACACAGAAGTCTTC. Filled out from reference TRBV3 and TRBJ1-1, the complete variable domain reads GPKVLQIPSHQIIDMGQMVTLNCDPVSNHLYFYWYKQILGQQMEFLVNFYNGKVMEKSKLFKDQFSVERPDGSYFTLKIQPTALEDSAVYFCASSSGTANTEVFFGKGTRLTVV.

This clone showed up just once. Gene labels here are mouse ones. Read data end 1 residue before the CDR3 end; the end is taken from the germline J gene. The gene calls are TRBV26 and TRBJ2-2; TRBD2 is a possible D gene (6 bases). The V end was cut by 6 bases, the J end by 0 bases, with 11 bases between. Looked up from germline, CDR1 is KGHPV and CDR2 is FQNQEV (reference sequence). The CDR3 has 15 amino acids. The CDR3 DNA, read in part, is TGTGCCAGCAGCCCACTGGGTGCAAACACCGGGCAGCTCTAC. Residues: CASSPLGANTGQLY. The CDR3 in its entirety is CASSPLGANTGQLYF.

Comments on this clone: The gene names given are mouse names. The read stops 1 residue short of the end of the CDR3; the missing end is completed from the germline J gene. The chain links TRBV26 to TRBJ2-4; 9 nucleotides agree with TRBD2. CDR1 and CDR2 from the germline V gene are KGHPV and FQNQEV (reference sequence). The CDR3 runs 16 residues. V gave up 2 bases and J gave up 0 bases; unmatched junction bases: 3. Partial CDR3 DNA: TGTGCCAGCAGTCTGGGGACTGGGTCTAGTCAAAACACCTTGTAC. Translated: CASSLGTGSSQNTLY. The complete CDR3 sequence is CASSLGTGSSQNTLYF.

With regard to this clone: Gene names are the mouse ones. The read is 1 residue too short to cover the CDR3 end, so that end is filled in from the germline J gene. The V and J genes are TRBV4 and TRBJ2-5, with no clear D. V was clipped by 3 bases and J by 0 bases, with 13 bases between them. CDR1 LGHDT and CDR2 YNNKQL come from the germline V gene (reference sequence). The CDR3 runs 16 residues. Partial CDR3 DNA: TGTGCCAGCAGCTATCCACTTTCTTTCAACCAAGACACCCAGTAC. This gives the protein CASSYPLSFNQDTQY. The complete CDR3 protein is CASSYPLSFNQDTQYF. Looking up the rest from reference TRBV4 and TRBJ2-5 gives the full variable domain: ETAVFQTPNYHVTQVGNEVSFNCKQTLGHDTMYWYKQDSKKLLKIMFSYNNKQLIVNETVPRRFSPQSSDKAHLNLRIKSVEPEDSAVYLCASSYPLSFNQDTQYFGPGTRLLVL.

This clone has just a few counts. Gene names are the mouse ones. The read halts 1 residue ahead of the CDR3 end, with the missing end drawn from the germline J gene. The V call is TRBV16, the J call TRBJ1-3; a weak D match, TRBD1 (5 bases). The CDR3 extends over 14 amino acids. Germline V gene sequence: CDR1 SGHSA, CDR2 FRNQAP. The V and J ends lost 5 bases and 0 bases respectively, with 8 bases between them. The covered CDR3 bases are TGTGCAAGCAGCCGACAGACTTCTGGAAATACGCTCTAT. Protein product: CASSRQTSGNTLY. The full CDR3 sequence reads CASSRQTSGNTLYF. Based on the CDR3 plus reference TRBV16 and TRBJ1-3, the full variable domain is NAGVIQTPRHKVTGKGQEATLWCEPISGHSAVFWYRQTIVQGLEFLTYFRNQAPIDDSGMPKERFSAQMPNQSHSTLKIQSTQPQDSAVYLCASSRQTSGNTLYFGEGSRLIVV.